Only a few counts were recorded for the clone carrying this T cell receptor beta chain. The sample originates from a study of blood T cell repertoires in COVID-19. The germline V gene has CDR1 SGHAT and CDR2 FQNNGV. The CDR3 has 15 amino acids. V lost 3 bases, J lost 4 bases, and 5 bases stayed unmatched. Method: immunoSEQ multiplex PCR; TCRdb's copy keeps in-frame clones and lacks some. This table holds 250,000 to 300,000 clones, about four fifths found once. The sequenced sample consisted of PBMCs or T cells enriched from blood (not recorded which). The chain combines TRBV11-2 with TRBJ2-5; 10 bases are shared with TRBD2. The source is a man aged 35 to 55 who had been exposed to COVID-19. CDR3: CASSFQRGGGETQYF. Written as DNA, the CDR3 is TGTGCCAGCAGCTTTCAGCGGGGGGGTGGAGAGACCCAGTACTTC. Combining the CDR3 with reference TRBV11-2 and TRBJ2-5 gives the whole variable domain EAGVAQSPRYKIIEKRQSVAFWCNPISGHATLYWYQQILGQGPKLLIQFQNNGVVDDSQLPKDRFSAERLKGVDSTLKIQPAKLEDSAVYLCASSFQRGGGETQYFGPGTRLLVL.